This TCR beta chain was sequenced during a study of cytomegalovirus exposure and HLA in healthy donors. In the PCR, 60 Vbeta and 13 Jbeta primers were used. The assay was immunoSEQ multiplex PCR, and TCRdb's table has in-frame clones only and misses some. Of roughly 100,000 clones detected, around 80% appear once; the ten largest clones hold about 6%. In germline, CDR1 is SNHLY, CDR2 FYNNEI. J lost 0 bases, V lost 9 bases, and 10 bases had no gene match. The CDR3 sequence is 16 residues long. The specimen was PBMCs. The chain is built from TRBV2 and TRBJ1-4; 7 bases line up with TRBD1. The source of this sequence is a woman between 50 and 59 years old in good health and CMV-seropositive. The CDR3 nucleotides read TGTGCCAGTTTCCGGGACAGCTTTTCAACTAATGAAAAACTGTTTTTT. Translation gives CASFRDSFSTNEKLFF.